This T cell receptor (beta chain) was retrieved from a study of blood T cells in healthy people across ages. Notes on the study in general: Strong correlation linked observed beta diversity and percent naive T cells.

Per the germline V gene, CDR1 is MNHNS and CDR2 is SASEGT. CDR3 length: 13 residues. Trimming removed 0 bases from V and 15 bases from J, with 15 bases in between. Alongside a J-beta primer mix, a sample-barcoded 5' primer served in a second PCR lasting roughly 6 to 11 cycles. TCRdb recomputed calls from the 5' RACE reads with MiXCR, one row per CDR3 protein. The data hold about 1.4 million distinct CDR3 sequences, with around 55% observed a single time. With respect to this clonotype: Its antigen is unidentified.

The gene calls are TRBV6-1 and TRBJ2-1, with TRBD2 as a possible D gene (6 bases). This receptor was identified in a young man in good health. The sequenced sample was blood. The CDR3 is CASSEAGGTPLFF. CDR3 in DNA: TGTGCCAGCAGTGAAGCAGGCGGGACTCCCCTGTTCTTC.